The sequence of this T cell receptor beta chain was determined in a study of blood T cell repertoires in COVID-19. The overall study: The samples span acute and convalescent COVID-19 from the United States, Italy and Spain. Sample material is recorded as cDNA or gDNA derived from T cells, B-cell-depleted T cells, or PBMCs.

In the original processing: Reference gene primer amplification gave estimated nucleated cell counts. Clones were read by immunoSEQ multiplex PCR, and TCRdb kept only the in-frame ones, dropping some. V, J and clone size reflect that table, while D and trimming were determined from the DNA. The repertoire holds a few hundred thousand clones, with more than 75% as singletons. Trimming took 2 bases from V and 5 from J, leaving 15 bases between them. The length of the CDR3 is 15 residues. CDR1 is SGHVS and CDR2 is FQNEAQ in the germline V gene. The chain uses TRBV7-8 and TRBJ1-1, with D possibly TRBD1 on 5 matching bases. The sequencing sample was made of peripheral blood. The receptor was isolated from a man older than 75 with acute or convalescent COVID-19. This CDR3 reads CASSLTTDSGTEAFF. DNA of the CDR3: TGTGCCAGCAGCTTAACCACCGACAGCGGGACTGAAGCTTTCTTT.